This entry concerns a single TCR beta chain. Only in-frame clones appear in the TCRdb table, and some are missing; sequencing was by immunoSEQ multiplex PCR. The table records under 2.5 million clones, 85% to 95% of them present only once. This CDR3 spans 14 amino acids. Trimming removed 1 base from V and 4 bases from J, with 11 bases in between. Germline values: CDR1 LGHNA, CDR2 YSLEER. This record belongs to a study of shared clonotypes between healthy human individuals. The source is a man between 18 and 29 years old in good health. Some clones in this sample may be carry-over from other donors' samples. The specimen sequenced was naive CD4+ T cells from PBMCs. Subset noted: CD45RA+ positively selected. The V gene is TRBV4-3, the J gene TRBJ2-7; D unresolved. CDR3 amino acids: CASSQGVGAYEQYF. CDR3 nucleotide sequence: TGCGCCAGCAGCCAAGGGGTTGGCGCGTACGAGCAGTACTTC.